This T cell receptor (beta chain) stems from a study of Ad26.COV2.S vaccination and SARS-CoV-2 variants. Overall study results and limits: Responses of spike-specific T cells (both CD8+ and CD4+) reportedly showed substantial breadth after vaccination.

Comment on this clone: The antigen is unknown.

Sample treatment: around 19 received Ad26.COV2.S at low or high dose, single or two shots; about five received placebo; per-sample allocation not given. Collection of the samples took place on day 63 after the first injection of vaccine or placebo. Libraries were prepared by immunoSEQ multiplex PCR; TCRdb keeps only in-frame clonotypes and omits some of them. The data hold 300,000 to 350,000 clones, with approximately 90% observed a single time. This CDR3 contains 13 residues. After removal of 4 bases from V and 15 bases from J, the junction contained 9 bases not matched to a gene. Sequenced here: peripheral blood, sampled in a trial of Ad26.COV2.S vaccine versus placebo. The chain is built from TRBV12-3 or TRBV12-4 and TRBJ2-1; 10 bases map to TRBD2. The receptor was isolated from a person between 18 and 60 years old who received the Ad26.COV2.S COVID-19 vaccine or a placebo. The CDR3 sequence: CASSSSGRVLPFF. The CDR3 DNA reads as TGTGCCAGCAGTTCTAGCGGGAGAGTCCTCCCGTTCTTC.